These T cell receptor beta chains were read from a single sample in a study of cytomegalovirus exposure and HLA in healthy donors. Data came from immunoSEQ multiplex PCR; TCRdb stores just in-frame clones and leaves some out. In the table there are 250,000 to 350,000 clones, roughly 87% of which are singletons. Material: PBMCs. The receptors shown here come from a man aged 25-45 years in good health and CMV-seronegative. Both conserved end residues are part of each CDR3. A D gene is named only where the DNA matches it firmly. Clone size is stated in some rows and not others, as once, few, many or a class when expanded.

size: -
D: -
J: TRBJ2-5
V: TRBV11-3
DNA: TGTGCCAGCAGCCAAGCTCAGGACCAAGAGACCCAGTACTTC
CDR3: CASSQAQDQETQYF

size: -
D: -
J: TRBJ2-7
V: TRBV9
DNA: TGTGCCAGCAGCGTAGGTGGGGGGAAGGAGTTGGCCTTC
CDR3: CASSVGGGKELAF

size: -
D: TRBD1
J: TRBJ2-6
V: TRBV12-5
DNA: TGTGCTAGTGGCCGAGACTTGGGACAGGGGGCGAAGGCTGGGGCCAACGTCCTGACTTTC
CDR3: CASGRDLGQGAKAGANVLTF

size: -
D: TRBD2
J: TRBJ2-7
V: TRBV6-5
DNA: TGTGCCAGCAGTTTAGCGAGCGGGGCTGTCAGCGACGAGCAGTACTTC
CDR3: CASSLASGAVSDEQYF

size: -
D: TRBD2
J: TRBJ2-5
V: TRBV9
DNA: TGTGCCAGCAGCGTAGCCCTAGCGGGGGGGACAGAGACCCAGTACTTC
CDR3: CASSVALAGGTETQYF

size: -
D: -
J: TRBJ1-2
V: TRBV6-1
DNA: TGTGCCAGCAGCCCACAGGGTGACTATGGCTACACCTTC
CDR3: CASSPQGDYGYTF

size: -
D: TRBD2
J: TRBJ2-1
V: TRBV7-9
DNA: TGTGCCAGCAGCCCGGGCGGGGGGGCAGGCTACAATGAGCAGTTCTTC
CDR3: CASSPGGGAGYNEQFF

size: -
D: -
J: TRBJ1-2
V: TRBV15
DNA: TGTGCCACCAGCAGAGATGTCGTTAAGGCAGGCTATGGCTACACCTTC
CDR3: CATSRDVVKAGYGYTF

size: once
D: -
J: TRBJ1-2
V: TRBV6-6
DNA: TGTGCCAGCTCGGACACCGGCCCATCCTATGGCTACACCTTC
CDR3: CASSDTGPSYGYTF

size: -
D: TRBD1
J: TRBJ1-4
V: TRBV5-5
DNA: TGTGCCAGCAGCGTCCTACAGGGGCTTGATGAAAAACTGTTTTTT
CDR3: CASSVLQGLDEKLFF

size: -
D: -
J: TRBJ1-3
V: TRBV7-8
DNA: TGTGCCAGCAGCTTAGTATCCGTCCTCTCTGGAAACACCATATATTTT
CDR3: CASSLVSVLSGNTIYF

size: -
D: -
J: TRBJ2-4
V: TRBV11-2
DNA: TGTGCCAGCAGGAGACTTGAAGCCAAAAACATTCAGTACTTC
CDR3: CASRRLEAKNIQYF

size: -
D: -
J: TRBJ2-5
V: TRBV2
DNA: TGTGCCAGCAGTGACAGGGGTAGGGAAGAGACCCAGTACTTC
CDR3: CASSDRGREETQYF

size: once
D: TRBD1
J: TRBJ1-3
V: TRBV9
DNA: TGTGCCAGCAGCCCGCGGGACAGGGGGTTTCTCGGAAACACCATATATTTT
CDR3: CASSPRDRGFLGNTIYF

size: -
D: -
J: TRBJ1-3
V: TRBV7-9
DNA: TGTGCCAGCAGCTTACAGCTGAGGGACACCATATATTTT
CDR3: CASSLQLRDTIYF

size: -
D: TRBD2
J: TRBJ2-2
V: TRBV27
DNA: TGTGCCAGCAGTCCCCGACAGCGGGGGGGCAACACCGGGGAGCTGTTTTTT
CDR3: CASSPRQRGGNTGELFF

size: -
D: TRBD1
J: TRBJ1-6
V: TRBV15
DNA: TGTGCCACCAGCTTAGGACAGGGGGGGACCTATAATTCACCCCTCCACTTT
CDR3: CATSLGQGGTYNSPLHF

size: -
D: TRBD2
J: TRBJ2-5
V: TRBV5-1
DNA: TGCGCCAGCAGCTTGGACCTAGCGGGGGGGTACCAAGAGACCCAGTACTTC
CDR3: CASSLDLAGGYQETQYF

size: -
D: -
J: TRBJ2-3
V: TRBV2
DNA: TGTGCCAGCAGTGAACTAGGGGCAGATACGCAGTATTTT
CDR3: CASSELGADTQYF

size: -
D: TRBD1
J: TRBJ1-2
V: TRBV5-5
DNA: TGTGCCAGCAGCTTGGGAGGAGGACAGGGAAGCTATGGCTACACCTTC
CDR3: CASSLGGGQGSYGYTF

size: -
D: -
J: TRBJ2-7
V: TRBV10-2
DNA: TGCGCCAGCAGCGCGGTAGCCTACGAGCAGTACTTC
CDR3: CASSAVAYEQYF

size: -
D: TRBD1
J: TRBJ2-5
V: TRBV2
DNA: TGTGCCAGCAGTGAAGCGCTTGGACAGGGATTGGAGACCCAGTACTTC
CDR3: CASSEALGQGLETQYF

size: -
D: -
J: TRBJ1-2
V: TRBV7-9
DNA: TGTGCCAGCAGCCCGTGGGAGGGCGAATATGGCTACACCTTC
CDR3: CASSPWEGEYGYTF

size: -
D: -
J: TRBJ2-1
V: TRBV5-6
DNA: TGTGCCAGCAGCTTGAGAGGTTACAATGAGCAGTTCTTC
CDR3: CASSLRGYNEQFF

size: -
D: -
J: TRBJ2-7
V: TRBV10-1
DNA: TGCGCCAGCAGTGAATCATACTCCGAGCAGTACTTC
CDR3: CASSESYSEQYF

size: -
D: -
J: TRBJ1-3
V: TRBV30
DNA: TGTGCCTGGAGTCTGCGGGGGACGGGCGGAAACACCATATATTTT
CDR3: CAWSLRGTGGNTIYF

size: many
D: TRBD1
J: TRBJ2-1
V: TRBV6-4
DNA: TGTGCCAGCAGTGACTCGGCTCAGGGGGTCAATGAGCAGTTCTTC
CDR3: CASSDSAQGVNEQFF

size: -
D: -
J: TRBJ1-2
V: TRBV6-5
DNA: TGTGCCAGCAGTTACGCGGGGGGATATGGCTACACCTTC
CDR3: CASSYAGGYGYTF

size: -
D: -
J: TRBJ1-2
V: TRBV6-6
DNA: TGTGCCAGCAGTTCAGGCAAGATCTATGGCTACACCTTC
CDR3: CASSSGKIYGYTF

size: -
D: TRBD2
J: TRBJ2-5
V: TRBV4-1
DNA: TGCGCCAGCAGCCACTTAGGACTAGCGGGCCGACTTACACAAGAGACCCAGTACTTC
CDR3: CASSHLGLAGRLTQETQYF

size: -
D: -
J: TRBJ2-6
V: TRBV10-2
DNA: TGCGCCAGCCTCTCCTCTGGGGCCAACGTCCTGACTTTC
CDR3: CASLSSGANVLTF

size: -
D: TRBD1
J: TRBJ1-1
V: TRBV19
DNA: TGTGCCAGTAGTATGCGACAGGGAGGATCCACTGAAGCTTTCTTT
CDR3: CASSMRQGGSTEAFF

size: -
D: -
J: TRBJ1-4
V: TRBV4-2
DNA: TGTGCCAGCAGTCAAGCGGCCACAGAGAATGAAAAACTGTTTTTT
CDR3: CASSQAATENEKLFF

size: -
D: -
J: TRBJ1-1
V: TRBV7-9
DNA: TGTGCCAGCAGCCCTAGCCGGAGTTCGACTGAAGCTTTCTTT
CDR3: CASSPSRSSTEAFF

size: -
D: -
J: TRBJ1-3
V: TRBV19
DNA: TGTGCCAGTAGTACAGGGGCTGTCAACACCATATATTTT
CDR3: CASSTGAVNTIYF

size: -
D: -
J: TRBJ2-1
V: TRBV10-1
DNA: TGCGCCAGCAGTGTACTAGCCTACAATGAGCAGTTCTTC
CDR3: CASSVLAYNEQFF

size: -
D: -
J: TRBJ1-1
V: TRBV6-1
DNA: TGTGCCAGCAGTTTCAGGGAGGGGAACACTGAAGCTTTCTTT
CDR3: CASSFREGNTEAFF

size: -
D: -
J: TRBJ1-2
V: TRBV4-1
DNA: TGCGCCAGCAGCCAAGTCCAGGACAGTCCGCAGTCGGTACGGGTTGGCTACACCTTC
CDR3: CASSQVQDSPQSVRVGYTF

size: -
D: TRBD1
J: TRBJ1-2
V: TRBV14
DNA: TGTGCCAGCAGCCAAAACTCCGGGACAGGGACCTATGGCTACACCTTC
CDR3: CASSQNSGTGTYGYTF

size: -
D: -
J: TRBJ2-5
V: TRBV2
DNA: TGTGCCAGCAGTACGGACTTGGAAGAGACCCAGTACTTC
CDR3: CASSTDLEETQYF